These T cell receptor beta chains were read from a single sample in a study of identical twins. One entry per CDR3 protein results from TCRdb running MiXCR on the 5' RACE reads. The table records roughly 1,500,000 distinct CDR3 sequences, around 29% of them present only once. Sequenced: cord blood. Receptor source: a newborn girl in good health. Each CDR3 is given with its conserved first and last residue. D genes are given only for firm matches. Rows may omit the clone size; those that give it use once, few, many or a size class.

clone size	CDR3 length	V gene	D gene	J gene	CDR3 DNA	CDR3 protein
-	15	TRBV5-1	TRBD2	TRBJ2-1	TGCGCCAGCAGCCCCGGACTAGCGGGGGTACATGAGCAGTTCTTC	CASSPGLAGVHEQFF
-	13	TRBV24-1	TRBD2	TRBJ2-3	TGTGCCACCAGTGAGATAGCGGGAGATACGCAGTATTTT	CATSEIAGDTQYF
-	16	TRBV7-2	-	TRBJ2-7	TGTGCCAGCAGCTCCCAGGGGACGACCCCTCGGGACGAGCAGTACTTC	CASSSQGTTPRDEQYF
-	14	TRBV20-1	-	TRBJ2-7	TGCAGTGCTAGAGGGGTTAGCTGGTCCTACGAGCAGTACTTC	CSARGVSWSYEQYF
-	17	TRBV20-1	-	TRBJ2-5	TGCAGTGCTGCCCGGGACCTAGCTTGGGGAGACATAGAGACCCAGTACTTC	CSAARDLAWGDIETQYF
-	14	TRBV6-1	TRBD1	TRBJ1-5	TGTGCCAGCAGTGAAGGACAGGGTGGTCAGCCCCAGCATTTT	CASSEGQGGQPQHF
-	15	TRBV27	-	TRBJ1-2	TGTGCCAGCAGTCCTCAGGGTCACAGATACTATGGCTACACCTTC	CASSPQGHRYYGYTF
few	15	TRBV29-1	TRBD1	TRBJ1-1	TGCAGCGGTGTACAGGGGCCTACGTGGAACACTGAAGCTTTCTTT	CSGVQGPTWNTEAFF
-	12	TRBV20-1	-	TRBJ1-2	TGCAGTGAAGGGCCGATAGACTATGGCTACACCTTC	CSEGPIDYGYTF
once	13	TRBV28	-	TRBJ1-2	TGTGCCAGCAGTTACGGGGACAAGTATGGCTACACCTTC	CASSYGDKYGYTF
-	13	TRBV7-2	-	TRBJ1-3	TGTGCCAGCAGCCTGGGCCGGGGAAACACCATATATTTT	CASSLGRGNTIYF
-	16	TRBV20-1	TRBD2	TRBJ2-3	TGCAGTGCTAGAGATCGGGCTAGCGGCCCTCGGGATACGCAGTATTTT	CSARDRASGPRDTQYF
few	13	TRBV12-3/TRBV12-4	TRBD1	TRBJ2-5	TGTGCCAGCGAGTACAGGGGGCGGGAGACCCAGTACTTC	CASEYRGRETQYF
-	16	TRBV20-1	-	TRBJ2-1	TGCAGTGCTCGAACCCAGAGACTGGGAAGTTACAATGAGCAGTTCTTC	CSARTQRLGSYNEQFF
few	13	TRBV4-2	-	TRBJ1-4	TGTGCCAGCAGCCAAGCAATTCGAGAAAAACTGTTTTTT	CASSQAIREKLFF